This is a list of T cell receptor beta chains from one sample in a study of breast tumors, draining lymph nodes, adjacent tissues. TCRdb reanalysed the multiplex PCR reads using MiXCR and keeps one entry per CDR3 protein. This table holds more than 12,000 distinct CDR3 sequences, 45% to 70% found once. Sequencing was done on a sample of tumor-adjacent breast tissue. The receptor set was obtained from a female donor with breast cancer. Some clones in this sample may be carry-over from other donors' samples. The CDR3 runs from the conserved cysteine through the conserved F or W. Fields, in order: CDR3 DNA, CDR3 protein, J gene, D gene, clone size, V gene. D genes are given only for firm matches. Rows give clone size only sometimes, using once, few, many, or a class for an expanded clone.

cdr3_nt: TGTGCCAGCAGCTTAGAGCCGAGTCGAAATGAGCAGTTCTTC; cdr3_aa: CASSLEPSRNEQFF; j_call: TRBJ2-1; d_call: NA; clone_size: many; v_call: TRBV11-2
cdr3_nt: TGCGCCAGCAGCTTGTCACCTCGACCAGACGTCCACTTT; cdr3_aa: CASSLSPRPDVHF; j_call: TRBJ1-6; d_call: NA; clone_size: NA; v_call: TRBV10-1
cdr3_nt: TGTGCCAGCTCACTCCAGGGACCCCTCCACTTT; cdr3_aa: CASSLQGPLHF; j_call: TRBJ1-6; d_call: NA; clone_size: NA; v_call: TRBV18
cdr3_nt: TGTGCCAGCAAAGCCCAGGCGGCGGGTGGGAACACTGAAGCTTTCTTT; cdr3_aa: CASKAQAAGGNTEAFF; j_call: TRBJ1-1; d_call: NA; clone_size: many; v_call: TRBV25-1
cdr3_nt: TGTGCCAGCAGCATCCTGGACAGCTACAATGAGCAGTTCTTC; cdr3_aa: CASSILDSYNEQFF; j_call: TRBJ2-1; d_call: NA; clone_size: NA; v_call: TRBV9
cdr3_nt: TGTGCCAGTAGTATAGGGGTCTTTGGCTACACCTTC; cdr3_aa: CASSIGVFGYTF; j_call: TRBJ1-2; d_call: NA; clone_size: medium-sized; v_call: TRBV19
cdr3_nt: TGTGCCAGTAGTTACCCAGGGGCCGTTACTTATGGCTACACCTTC; cdr3_aa: CASSYPGAVTYGYTF; j_call: TRBJ1-2; d_call: NA; clone_size: medium-sized; v_call: TRBV19
cdr3_nt: TGTGCCAGCAGCTCGCGGAGACGGACAGGGACCACGCAGTATTTT; cdr3_aa: CASSSRRRTGTTQYF; j_call: TRBJ2-3; d_call: TRBD1; clone_size: NA; v_call: TRBV2
cdr3_nt: TGTGCCAGTAATTTAAACGGCGGCCCCCAGCATTTT; cdr3_aa: CASNLNGGPQHF; j_call: TRBJ1-5; d_call: NA; clone_size: NA; v_call: TRBV19
cdr3_nt: TGTGCCAGCAGCTTCCTGCACCCAGGTCGTTATGGCTACACCTTC; cdr3_aa: CASSFLHPGRYGYTF; j_call: TRBJ1-2; d_call: NA; clone_size: NA; v_call: TRBV7-9
cdr3_nt: TGTGCCAGCGGTTCGGCGGGGGGAAGGATCTACGAGCAGTACTTC; cdr3_aa: CASGSAGGRIYEQYF; j_call: TRBJ2-7; d_call: TRBD2; clone_size: many; v_call: TRBV27
cdr3_nt: TGTGCCAGTAGTAGGTCCAGGGACAACTACGAGCAGTACTTC; cdr3_aa: CASSRSRDNYEQYF; j_call: TRBJ2-7; d_call: NA; clone_size: NA; v_call: TRBV19
cdr3_nt: TGTGCCAGCAGCCGCCTCGCCCGAGGGGGTCTTTCCGGGGAGCTGTTTTTT; cdr3_aa: CASSRLARGGLSGELFF; j_call: TRBJ2-2; d_call: NA; clone_size: many; v_call: TRBV3-1
cdr3_nt: TGTGCCACCTCGGGACAGCCGAACACCGGGGAGCTGTTTTTT; cdr3_aa: CATSGQPNTGELFF; j_call: TRBJ2-2; d_call: TRBD1; clone_size: NA; v_call: TRBV2
cdr3_nt: TGTGCCAGCAGTGAAACGGGGTTTGGGCTGGCGTTAGATACGCAGTATTTT; cdr3_aa: CASSETGFGLALDTQYF; j_call: TRBJ2-3; d_call: NA; clone_size: NA; v_call: TRBV25-1
cdr3_nt: TGTGCCAGCAGCACTTTGGGGACAGATACGCAGTATTTT; cdr3_aa: CASSTLGTDTQYF; j_call: TRBJ2-3; d_call: NA; clone_size: medium-sized; v_call: TRBV5-8
cdr3_nt: TGTGCCAGCAGCTTACTCCAGCCGTATCTGGGGGTAAGTTTTCCCCAGCATTTT; cdr3_aa: CASSLLQPYLGVSFPQHF; j_call: TRBJ1-5; d_call: NA; clone_size: NA; v_call: TRBV7-8
cdr3_nt: TGCAGTGTCCCGGACAGGGGGCGCCTCTATGGCTACACCTTC; cdr3_aa: CSVPDRGRLYGYTF; j_call: TRBJ1-2; d_call: TRBD1; clone_size: few; v_call: TRBV20-1
cdr3_nt: TGTGCCAGCAGCAAGGGGGCTAGCGGGCTCCTTACGGGGGAGACCCAGTACTTC; cdr3_aa: CASSKGASGLLTGETQYF; j_call: TRBJ2-5; d_call: NA; clone_size: NA; v_call: TRBV4-2
cdr3_nt: TGTGCCAGCAGCAAGGGACAGGGGGCCCACGGGGAGACCCAGTACTTC; cdr3_aa: CASSKGQGAHGETQYF; j_call: TRBJ2-5; d_call: TRBD1; clone_size: NA; v_call: TRBV11-2
cdr3_nt: TGTGCCAGCAGCCCCGGACTAGCGGGAGAGGGGCAGTACTTC; cdr3_aa: CASSPGLAGEGQYF; j_call: TRBJ2-7; d_call: TRBD2; clone_size: NA; v_call: TRBV7-2
cdr3_nt: TGCAGTGCTAGGGGATTAAACAGCGAAAATGAAAAACTGTTTTTT; cdr3_aa: CSARGLNSENEKLFF; j_call: TRBJ1-4; d_call: NA; clone_size: many; v_call: TRBV20-1
cdr3_nt: TGCGCCAGCAACCAAGATCCGGGGTTTAGCAGAGGGAACAATGAGCAGTTCTTC; cdr3_aa: CASNQDPGFSRGNNEQFF; j_call: TRBJ2-1; d_call: NA; clone_size: many; v_call: TRBV4-1
cdr3_nt: TGTGCCAGTAGTATGGGGACCAGCGGAGTCGAGGTAACGAACACCGGGGAGCTGTTTTTT; cdr3_aa: CASSMGTSGVEVTNTGELFF; j_call: TRBJ2-2; d_call: NA; clone_size: many; v_call: TRBV19
cdr3_nt: TGTGCCAGCAGCCCCACTGGAGTAGCAGGAGACTACGAGCAGTACTTC; cdr3_aa: CASSPTGVAGDYEQYF; j_call: TRBJ2-7; d_call: NA; clone_size: NA; v_call: TRBV7-3
cdr3_nt: TGTGCCAGCAGCTCCCTGGACGGGACAGGAAGTTACTACGAGCAGTACTTC; cdr3_aa: CASSSLDGTGSYYEQYF; j_call: TRBJ2-7; d_call: TRBD1; clone_size: few; v_call: TRBV7-9
cdr3_nt: TGTGCCAGCAGCCAAGATCGTTACAGGGGCACCGGGGAGCTGTTTTTT; cdr3_aa: CASSQDRYRGTGELFF; j_call: TRBJ2-2; d_call: TRBD1; clone_size: medium-sized; v_call: TRBV14
cdr3_nt: TGTGCCAGCAGTTCTCGACAGGGGGCGTTTGGCTACACCTTC; cdr3_aa: CASSSRQGAFGYTF; j_call: TRBJ1-2; d_call: TRBD1; clone_size: medium-sized; v_call: TRBV6-5
cdr3_nt: TGTGCCAGCAGTAATCGGCTGTCGAGAAACACCATATATTTT; cdr3_aa: CASSNRLSRNTIYF; j_call: TRBJ1-3; d_call: NA; clone_size: medium-sized; v_call: TRBV2
cdr3_nt: TGTGCCAGCAGTGATGGGGGGGGTTACAGCTCCTACAATGAGCAGTTCTTC; cdr3_aa: CASSDGGGYSSYNEQFF; j_call: TRBJ2-1; d_call: TRBD2; clone_size: NA; v_call: TRBV25-1
cdr3_nt: TGTGCCAGCAGCGTAGGCGCTAGCGGAACCTACAATGAGCAGTTCTTC; cdr3_aa: CASSVGASGTYNEQFF; j_call: TRBJ2-1; d_call: TRBD2; clone_size: NA; v_call: TRBV9
cdr3_nt: TGTGCCAGCAGCCCCCTCCAGGGGTTAGCTTTCTTT; cdr3_aa: CASSPLQGLAFF; j_call: TRBJ1-1; d_call: NA; clone_size: many; v_call: TRBV5-6
cdr3_nt: TGCAGTGCTAGAGATAGTTTCGGGCTTGGAGAGACCCAGTACTTC; cdr3_aa: CSARDSFGLGETQYF; j_call: TRBJ2-5; d_call: NA; clone_size: NA; v_call: TRBV20-1
cdr3_nt: TGTGCCAGCAGCTTGGTCGGACTAGCGGGGGGGCCGGTGCCATGGAATGAGCAGTTCTTC; cdr3_aa: CASSLVGLAGGPVPWNEQFF; j_call: TRBJ2-1; d_call: TRBD2; clone_size: many; v_call: TRBV5-8
cdr3_nt: TGTGCCAGCAGTCCGACTCGGACAGGGATGAATGGCTACACCTTC; cdr3_aa: CASSPTRTGMNGYTF; j_call: TRBJ1-2; d_call: TRBD1; clone_size: NA; v_call: TRBV6-9
cdr3_nt: TGTGCCAGCAGCCCCCAAGGGACAGGGGGCTCCTATAATTCACCCCTCCACTTT; cdr3_aa: CASSPQGTGGSYNSPLHF; j_call: TRBJ1-6; d_call: TRBD1; clone_size: medium-sized; v_call: TRBV9
cdr3_nt: TGCGCCAGCAGCCAGGACCGGGTCCCCTATGGCTACACCTTC; cdr3_aa: CASSQDRVPYGYTF; j_call: TRBJ1-2; d_call: NA; clone_size: NA; v_call: TRBV4-1
cdr3_nt: TGCGCCAGCAGCTTGGTTGCTAGCGGGGGGGCCTTGAGTGAGCAGTTCTTC; cdr3_aa: CASSLVASGGALSEQFF; j_call: TRBJ2-1; d_call: TRBD2; clone_size: many; v_call: TRBV5-1
cdr3_nt: TGTGCCTGGAGTGTAAGGGTTCTGGGCTCAGATGAAAAACTGTTTTTT; cdr3_aa: CAWSVRVLGSDEKLFF; j_call: TRBJ1-4; d_call: NA; clone_size: NA; v_call: TRBV30
cdr3_nt: TGTGCCATCAGTGAGTCCCCAGGGAACACTGAAGCTTTCTTT; cdr3_aa: CAISESPGNTEAFF; j_call: TRBJ1-1; d_call: NA; clone_size: many; v_call: TRBV10-3
cdr3_nt: TGTGCCAGCACCTCACGGGCTCAGGGGGCCTCACCCCTCCACTTT; cdr3_aa: CASTSRAQGASPLHF; j_call: TRBJ1-6; d_call: TRBD1; clone_size: NA; v_call: TRBV2
cdr3_nt: TGTGCCAGCAGTCACTCGAACAGGGTGGGGTCTGGAAACACCATATATTTT; cdr3_aa: CASSHSNRVGSGNTIYF; j_call: TRBJ1-3; d_call: NA; clone_size: many; v_call: TRBV6-5
cdr3_nt: TGCAGCGTTGGCAGCCCCAATCAGCCCCAGCATTTT; cdr3_aa: CSVGSPNQPQHF; j_call: TRBJ1-5; d_call: NA; clone_size: NA; v_call: TRBV29-1
cdr3_nt: TGTGCCAGCACTGAGGTATTGGGTAATGAAAAACTGTTTTTT; cdr3_aa: CASTEVLGNEKLFF; j_call: TRBJ1-4; d_call: NA; clone_size: NA; v_call: TRBV12-3/TRBV12-4
cdr3_nt: TGTGCCAGCAGTTCTCGACTAGCGGGAGGGCTGGGGGATACGCAGTATTTT; cdr3_aa: CASSSRLAGGLGDTQYF; j_call: TRBJ2-3; d_call: TRBD2; clone_size: NA; v_call: TRBV27
cdr3_nt: TGTGCCAGCAGCTTAGAAGGGACAGAAAACTACGAGCAGTACTTC; cdr3_aa: CASSLEGTENYEQYF; j_call: TRBJ2-7; d_call: TRBD1; clone_size: few; v_call: TRBV7-6
cdr3_nt: TGTGCCTCACGTGCGGGGCAAGAGACCCAGTACTTC; cdr3_aa: CASRAGQETQYF; j_call: TRBJ2-5; d_call: NA; clone_size: many; v_call: TRBV6-5
cdr3_nt: TGTGCCAGCTCACCTCTAGAGAGTTTCAATGAGCAGTTCTTC; cdr3_aa: CASSPLESFNEQFF; j_call: TRBJ2-1; d_call: NA; clone_size: many; v_call: TRBV18
cdr3_nt: TGTGCCAGCAGCTCTCGCACAGATACGCAGTATTTT; cdr3_aa: CASSSRTDTQYF; j_call: TRBJ2-3; d_call: NA; clone_size: NA; v_call: TRBV11-1
cdr3_nt: TGTGCCAGCAGTTTCGGCGGTCCTAATGAAAAACTGTTTTTT; cdr3_aa: CASSFGGPNEKLFF; j_call: TRBJ1-4; d_call: NA; clone_size: many; v_call: TRBV28
cdr3_nt: TGCAGTGCTAGCACCCCTAACTATGGCTACACCTTC; cdr3_aa: CSASTPNYGYTF; j_call: TRBJ1-2; d_call: NA; clone_size: once; v_call: TRBV20-1
cdr3_nt: TGTGCCAGCAGCTCCCTGGACGGGACAAAAAACTCCTACGAGCAGTACTTC; cdr3_aa: CASSSLDGTKNSYEQYF; j_call: TRBJ2-7; d_call: NA; clone_size: few; v_call: TRBV7-9
cdr3_nt: TGTGCCACCAGTTTGGGCGGGAGCGTGACCCAGTACTTC; cdr3_aa: CATSLGGSVTQYF; j_call: TRBJ2-5; d_call: TRBD2; clone_size: NA; v_call: TRBV24-1
cdr3_nt: TGTGCCAGCAGCCCGACTAGGCTGTCCCCTTTCTTC; cdr3_aa: CASSPTRLSPFF; j_call: TRBJ2-1; d_call: NA; clone_size: NA; v_call: TRBV11-2
cdr3_nt: TGTGCCAGCAGCTTAGAATTCCCGGGACTCAAACCAGATACGCAGTATTTT; cdr3_aa: CASSLEFPGLKPDTQYF; j_call: TRBJ2-3; d_call: NA; clone_size: NA; v_call: TRBV25-1
cdr3_nt: TGTGCCAGCAGTCCACCCGGGACAGGCAATAATTCACCCCTCCACTTT; cdr3_aa: CASSPPGTGNNSPLHF; j_call: TRBJ1-6; d_call: TRBD1; clone_size: many; v_call: TRBV28
cdr3_nt: TGTGCCAGCAGTTCCATAGCGGATTCCTACAATGAGCAGTTCTTC; cdr3_aa: CASSSIADSYNEQFF; j_call: TRBJ2-1; d_call: NA; clone_size: many; v_call: TRBV6-1
cdr3_nt: TGTGCCAGCAGCCAGACTAGCGGGACCGAGCAGTACTTC; cdr3_aa: CASSQTSGTEQYF; j_call: TRBJ2-7; d_call: TRBD2; clone_size: NA; v_call: TRBV11-3
cdr3_nt: TGTGCCAGCAGTGAGGGGGCTAGCACCGGGACACCGGACTATGGCTACACCTTC; cdr3_aa: CASSEGASTGTPDYGYTF; j_call: TRBJ1-2; d_call: NA; clone_size: NA; v_call: TRBV2